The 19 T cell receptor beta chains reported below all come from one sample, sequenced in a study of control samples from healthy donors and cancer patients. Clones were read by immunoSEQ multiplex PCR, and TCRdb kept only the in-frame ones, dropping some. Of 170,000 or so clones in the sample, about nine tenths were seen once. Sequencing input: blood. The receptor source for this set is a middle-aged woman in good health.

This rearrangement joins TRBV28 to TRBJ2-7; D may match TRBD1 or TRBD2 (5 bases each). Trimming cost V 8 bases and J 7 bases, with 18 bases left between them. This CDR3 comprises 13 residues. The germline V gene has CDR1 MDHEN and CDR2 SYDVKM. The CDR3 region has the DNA TGTGCCAGCCTAAGGGACGGGTTGAGGGAGCAGTACTTC. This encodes CASLRDGLREQYF.

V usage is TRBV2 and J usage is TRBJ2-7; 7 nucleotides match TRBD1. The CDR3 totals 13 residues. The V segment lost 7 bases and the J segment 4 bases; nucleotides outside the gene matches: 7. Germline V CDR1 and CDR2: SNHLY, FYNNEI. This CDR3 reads CASTIRGQYEQYF. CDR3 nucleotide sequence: TGTGCCAGCACCATAAGGGGACAGTACGAGCAGTACTTC.

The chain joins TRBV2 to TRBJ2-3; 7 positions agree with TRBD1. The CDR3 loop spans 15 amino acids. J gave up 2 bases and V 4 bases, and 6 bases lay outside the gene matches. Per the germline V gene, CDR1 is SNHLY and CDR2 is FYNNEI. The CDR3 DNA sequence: TGTGCCAGCAGTGGACGGACAGGAGCCACAGATACGCAGTATTTT. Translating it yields CASSGRTGATDTQYF.

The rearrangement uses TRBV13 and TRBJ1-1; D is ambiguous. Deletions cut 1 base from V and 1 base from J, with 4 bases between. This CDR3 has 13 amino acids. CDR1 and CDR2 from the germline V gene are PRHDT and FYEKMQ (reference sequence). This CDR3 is CASSLAGNTEAFF. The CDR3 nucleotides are TGTGCCAGCAGCTTAGCCGGGAACACTGAAGCTTTCTTT. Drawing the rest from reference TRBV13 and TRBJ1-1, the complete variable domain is AAGVIQSPRHLIKEKRETATLKCYPIPRHDTVYWYQQGPGQDPQFLISFYEKMQSDKGSIPDRFSAQQFSDYHSELNMSSLELGDSALYFCASSLAGNTEAFFGQGTRLTVV.

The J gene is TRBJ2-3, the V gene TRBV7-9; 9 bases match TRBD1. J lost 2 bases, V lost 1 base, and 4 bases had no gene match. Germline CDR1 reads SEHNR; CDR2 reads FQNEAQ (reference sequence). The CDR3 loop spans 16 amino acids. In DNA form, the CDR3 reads TGTGCCAGCAGCTTAGGGACAGGGGATATCACAGATACGCAGTATTTT. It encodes CASSLGTGDITDTQYF.

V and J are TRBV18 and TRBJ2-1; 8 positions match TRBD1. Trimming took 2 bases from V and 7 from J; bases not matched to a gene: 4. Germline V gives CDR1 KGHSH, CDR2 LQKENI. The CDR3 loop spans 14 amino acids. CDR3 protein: CASSPGRGLNEQFF. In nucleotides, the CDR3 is TGTGCCAGCTCACCAGGCAGGGGGCTGAATGAGCAGTTCTTC.

The CDR3 DNA follows: TGCGCCAGCAGCCCGGGCCAGGGCGGTGGGGAGCTGTTTTTT. It yields the protein CASSPGQGGGELFF. This chain links TRBV5-1 with TRBJ2-2; D may be TRBD1 (5 bases). The CDR3 runs 14 residues. V shed 4 bases and J shed 8 bases, with 15 bases lying between them. Germline CDR1 reads SGHRS; CDR2 reads YFSETQ.

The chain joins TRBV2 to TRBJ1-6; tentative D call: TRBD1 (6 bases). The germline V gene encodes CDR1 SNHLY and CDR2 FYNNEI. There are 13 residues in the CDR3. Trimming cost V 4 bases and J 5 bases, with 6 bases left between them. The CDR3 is CASSGTDNSPLHF. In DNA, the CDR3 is TGTGCCAGCAGTGGGACAGATAATTCACCCCTCCACTTT.

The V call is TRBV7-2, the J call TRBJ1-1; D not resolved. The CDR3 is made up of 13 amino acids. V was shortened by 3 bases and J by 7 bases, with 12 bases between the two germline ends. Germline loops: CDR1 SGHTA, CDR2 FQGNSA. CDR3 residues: CASSFPRVGEAFF. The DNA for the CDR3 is TGTGCCAGCAGCTTCCCCCGAGTGGGTGAAGCTTTCTTT. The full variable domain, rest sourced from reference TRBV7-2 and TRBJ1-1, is GAGVSQSPSNKVTEKGKDVELRCDPISGHTALYWYRQSLGQGLEFLIYFQGNSAPDKSGLPSDRFSAERTGGSVSTLTIQRTQQEDSAVYLCASSFPRVGEAFFGQGTRLTVV.

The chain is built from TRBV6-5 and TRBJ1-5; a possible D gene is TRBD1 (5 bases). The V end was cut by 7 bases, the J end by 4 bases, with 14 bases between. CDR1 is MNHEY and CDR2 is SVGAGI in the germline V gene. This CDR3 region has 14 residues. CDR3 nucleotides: TGTGCCAGCAAAGGCGGGGGTAGAAATCAGCCCCAGCATTTT. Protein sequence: CASKGGGRNQPQHF.

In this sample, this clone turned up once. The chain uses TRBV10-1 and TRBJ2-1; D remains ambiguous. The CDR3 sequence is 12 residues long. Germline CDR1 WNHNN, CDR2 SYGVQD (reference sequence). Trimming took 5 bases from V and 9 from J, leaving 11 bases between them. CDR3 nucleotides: TGCGCCAGCAGTCGAGGTGTGGGTGAGCAGTTCTTC. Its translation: CASSRGVGEQFF.

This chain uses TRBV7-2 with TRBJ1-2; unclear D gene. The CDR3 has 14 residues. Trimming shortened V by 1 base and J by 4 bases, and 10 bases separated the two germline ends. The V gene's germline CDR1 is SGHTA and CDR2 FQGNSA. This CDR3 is CASSLGPGLYGYTF. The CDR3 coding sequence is TGTGCCAGCAGCTTAGGGCCCGGCCTCTATGGCTACACCTTC.

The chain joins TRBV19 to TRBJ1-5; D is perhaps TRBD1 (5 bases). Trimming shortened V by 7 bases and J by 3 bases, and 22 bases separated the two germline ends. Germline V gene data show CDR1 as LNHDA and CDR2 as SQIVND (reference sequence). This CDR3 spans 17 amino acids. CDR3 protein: CASTPRRGVGDNQPQHF. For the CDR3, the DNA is TGTGCCAGTACTCCCCGGCGGGGGGTGGGGGACAATCAGCCCCAGCATTTT.

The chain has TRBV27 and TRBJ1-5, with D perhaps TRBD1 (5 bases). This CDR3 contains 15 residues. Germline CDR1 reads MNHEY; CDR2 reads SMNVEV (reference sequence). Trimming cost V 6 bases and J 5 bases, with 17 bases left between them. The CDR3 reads CASRISDSRDQPQHF. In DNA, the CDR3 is TGTGCCAGCAGGATTTCCGACAGTCGTGATCAGCCCCAGCATTTT.

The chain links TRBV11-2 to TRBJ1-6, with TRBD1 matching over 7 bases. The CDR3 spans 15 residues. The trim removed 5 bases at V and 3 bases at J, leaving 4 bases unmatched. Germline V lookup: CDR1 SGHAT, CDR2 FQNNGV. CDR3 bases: TGTGCCAGCAGCCCCAGGGGGGTCTATAATTCACCCCTCCACTTT. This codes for CASSPRGVYNSPLHF.

The CDR3 here is CASSPGTGGTYGYTF. CDR3 DNA: TGTGCCAGCAGTCCGGGGACAGGGGGGACCTATGGCTACACCTTC. The chain couples TRBV6-4 to TRBJ1-2; TRBD1 aligns across 11 bases. V dropped 5 bases and J dropped 4; count of bases not matched to a gene: 6. The CDR3 is 15 residues long. Looked up from germline, CDR1 is MRHNA and CDR2 is SNTAGT.

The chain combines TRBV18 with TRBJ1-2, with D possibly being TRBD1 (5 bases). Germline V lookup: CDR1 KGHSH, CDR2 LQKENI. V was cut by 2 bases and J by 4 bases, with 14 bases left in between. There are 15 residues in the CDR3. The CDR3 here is CASSPGQGRGYGYTF. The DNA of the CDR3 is TGTGCCAGCTCACCAGGGCAGGGAAGGGGCTATGGCTACACCTTC.

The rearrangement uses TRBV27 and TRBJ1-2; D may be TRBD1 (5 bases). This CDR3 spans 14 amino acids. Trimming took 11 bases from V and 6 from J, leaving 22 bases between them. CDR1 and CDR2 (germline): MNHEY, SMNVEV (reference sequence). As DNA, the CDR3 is TGTGCCGGATTTTTTCCCGGACACCTAAATGGCTACACCTTC. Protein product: CAGFFPGHLNGYTF.

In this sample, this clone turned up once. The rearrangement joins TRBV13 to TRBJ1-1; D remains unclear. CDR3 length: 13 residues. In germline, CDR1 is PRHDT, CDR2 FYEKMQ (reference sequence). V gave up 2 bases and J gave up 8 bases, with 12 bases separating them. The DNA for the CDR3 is TGTGCCAGCAGCTTAATAATAGAAGGCGAAGCTTTCTTT. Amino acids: CASSLIIEGEAFF.